This record covers a single T cell receptor beta chain. What it recognizes is unknown. TCRdb re-analysed the reads in MiXCR, keeping a single row per CDR3 protein. The table shows some 900,000 distinct CDR3 sequences, with 30% to 35% occurring only once. The germline V gene encodes CDR1 SNHLY and CDR2 FYNNEI. The CDR3 consists of 15 residues. Trimming left V 7 bases short and J 4 bases short, with 14 bases between. The record originates from a study of T cell repertoires in cytomegalovirus infection. The sample here was cultured CD8+ T cells from PBMCs, taken from culture after CMV antigen stimulation. The chain uses TRBV2 and TRBJ2-6; D not certain. The origin of this receptor is a human donor in good health (CMV status not recorded). Some clones in this sample may be carry-over from other donors' samples. Here the CDR3 DNA reads TGTGCCAGCACCGACCCCCTCGGGGGGGCCAACGTCCTGACTTTC. Its translation: CASTDPLGGANVLTF.